The subject of this entry is one TCR beta chain. Assay: immunoSEQ multiplex PCR; the TCRdb copy retains only in-frame clones and omits some. There are 250,000 to 350,000 clones in the sample; about 80% occur only once, and 15% to 17% lies in the top ten. With 0 bases clipped from V and 8 bases from J, the junction kept 7 bases outside the gene matches. CDR3 length: 15 amino acids. The germline gives CDR1 SGHNT, CDR2 YYREEE (reference sequence). The data derive from a study of blood T cell repertoires in COVID-19. Enrolled during active infection, Seattle patients were then followed longitudinally. This clonotype was obtained from a person between 65 and 80 years old with COVID-19, enrolled during active disease. V is TRBV5-4 and J is TRBJ2-4, with 8 bases lining up with TRBD1. The sequenced sample consisted of peripheral blood. The CDR3 loop is CASSLGQGIVDIQYF. The CDR3 coding sequence is TGTGCCAGCAGCTTGGGACAGGGGATTGTAGACATTCAGTACTTC.